The 23 T cell receptor beta chains listed next were all sequenced from one sample in a study of metastatic and nonmetastatic thyroid tumors. Ahead of thyroid surgery, no patient had received treatment of any kind. TCRdb re-analyzed the PCR reads using MiXCR. The table includes more than 35,000 clones, about 14% detected once. What was sequenced was blood. The receptors derive from a female donor with papillary thyroid cancer or a benign thyroid nodule (not recorded which). Some clones in this sample may be carry-over from other donors' samples.

This clone was seen many times. The CDR3 DNA is TGTGCCTCACCTCCTGGGATTGGGGCCAACGTCCTGACTTTC. This sequence encodes CASPPGIGANVLTF. The rearrangement uses TRBV30 and TRBJ2-6; D call uncertain. The V end lost 7 bases, the J end lost 3 bases, and 13 bases lay between the germline ends. This CDR3 spans 14 amino acids. CDR1 is GTSNPN, CDR2 SVGIG, per germline (reference sequence).

In the case of this clone: The conserved final phenylalanine or tryptophan is absent from the CDR3, which likely points to a read error. This sequence joins TRBV11-2 and TRBJ1-2, with D unresolved. The CDR3 runs 16 residues. CDR1 SGHAT and CDR2 FQNNGV come from the germline V gene. V was cut by 4 bases and J by 4 bases, with 19 bases left in between. CDR3 region: CASSSTPLGQVYGYTS. The CDR3 DNA reads as TGTGCCAGCAGCTCTACCCCATTAGGGCAGGTCTATGGCTACACCTCC.

This clone was seen ten or more times. The CDR3 is CASSQVDAGELFF. The CDR3 DNA reads as TGTGCCAGCAGCCAAGTAGATGCCGGGGAGCTGTTTTTT. This chain connects TRBV4-2 to TRBJ2-2; no reliable D call. CDR3 length: 13 residues. The V end was cut by 1 base, the J end by 6 bases, with 6 bases between. CDR1 and CDR2 (germline): LGHNA, YNFKEQ.

This chain links TRBV20-1 with TRBJ1-1, with D perhaps matching TRBD1 (6 bases). This CDR3 has 15 amino acids. Germline V lookup: CDR1 DFQATT, CDR2 SNEGSKA (reference sequence). The ends were cut back, 6 bases at V and 1 base at J, with 18 bases in the middle. The CDR3 region is CSADRLQGTNTEAFF. The CDR3 DNA reads as TGCAGTGCAGACCGCCTACAGGGAACGAACACTGAAGCTTTCTTT.

Many counts were recorded for this clone. The CDR3 DNA follows: TGTGCCACCAGCAGAGGAGGGATCTACGAGCAGTACTTC. Translated: CATSRGGIYEQYF. This chain connects TRBV15 to TRBJ2-7, with D maybe TRBD2 (5 bases). CDR1 and CDR2 (germline): LNHNV, YYDKDF (reference sequence). The CDR3 has 13 amino acids. V was shortened by 1 base and J by 3 bases, with 7 bases between the two germline ends. Combining the CDR3 with reference TRBV15 and TRBJ2-7 gives the whole variable domain DAMVIQNPRYQVTQFGKPVTLSCSQTLNHNVMYWYQQKSSQAPKLLFHYYDKDFNNEADTPDNFQSRRPNTSFCFLDIRSPGLGDTAMYLCATSRGGIYEQYFGPGTRLTVT.

The rearrangement joins TRBV6-2 or TRBV6-3 to TRBJ2-1; a weak D match, TRBD1 (6 bases). CDR3 length equals 16 residues. Looked up from germline, CDR1 is MNHEY and CDR2 is SVGEGT. Trimming removed 3 bases from V and 0 bases from J, with 12 bases in between. This CDR3 reads CASSYWGTSSYNEQFF. The CDR3 nucleotides are TGTGCCAGCAGTTATTGGGGGACAAGCTCCTACAATGAGCAGTTCTTC.

As concerns this clone: A junction boundary mismatches the germline segment, possibly from a read error. The CDR3 spells CAISLGIGELFF. CDR3 bases: TGTGCCATCAGCTTAGGGATCGGGGAGCTATTTTTT. The V and J genes are TRBV11-1 and TRBJ2-2, with D maybe TRBD2 (5 bases). CDR1 is SGHAT and CDR2 is FQDESV in the germline V gene (reference sequence). The CDR3 totals 12 residues. Supplemented by reference TRBV11-1 and TRBJ2-2, the full variable domain reads EAEVAQSPRYKITEKSQAVAFWCDPISGHATLYWYRQILGQGPELLVQFQDESVVDDSQLPKDRFSAERLKGVDSTLKIQPAELGDSAMYLCAISLGIGELFFGEGSRLTVL.

This clone was observed many times. This chain uses TRBV6-1 with TRBJ1-3; no firm D call. V lost 7 bases and J lost 1, with 20 bases in between. Germline V gene sequence: CDR1 MNHNS, CDR2 SASEGT. This CDR3 is built from 17 residues. CDR3 sequence reads: CASKRFRRSTSGNTIYF. The DNA for the CDR3 is TGTGCCAGCAAGAGATTTCGACGGAGTACGTCTGGAAACACCATATATTTT.

This clone was counted at least ten times. The chain joins TRBV19 to TRBJ1-5; D uncertain. Germline V gene lookup returns CDR1 LNHDA and CDR2 SQIVND (reference sequence). Trimming stripped 5 bases from V and 7 bases from J, with 18 bases between. This CDR3 comprises 15 residues. The CDR3: CASSLGVPLRQPQHF. DNA of the CDR3: TGTGCCAGTAGTCTAGGTGTACCCCTGAGGCAGCCCCAGCATTTT.

With respect to this clone: A much bigger clone sits one base away, suggesting this may be a read error. The V call is TRBV7-2, the J call TRBJ2-7; D remains ambiguous. The CDR3 contains 13 residues. V lost 5 bases and J 5 bases, leaving 13 bases between the germline ends. CDR1 is SGHTA and CDR2 is FQGNSA in the germline V gene. CDR3 in amino acids: CASSVGCVDEQYF. The CDR3 nucleotides are TGTGCCAGCAGCGTCGGGTGTGTTGACGAGCAGTACTTC.

The chain employs TRBV5-1 and TRBJ1-1; TRBD1 matches 7 bases. V gave up 3 bases and J gave up 5 bases; unmatched junction bases: 7. Per the germline V gene, CDR1 is SGHRS and CDR2 is YFSETQ. The CDR3 sequence is 14 residues long. CDR3 nucleotides: TGCGCCAGCAGCTCTCCGACAGGGAAGACTGAAGCTTTCTTT. Its protein product is CASSSPTGKTEAFF.

This clone was counted many times. This chain uses TRBV3-1 with TRBJ2-7; the D gene could be TRBD1 or TRBD2 (5 bases each). The V end lost 4 bases, the J end lost 4 bases, and 11 bases lay between the germline ends. The CDR3 covers 13 residues. The germline CDR1 and CDR2 sequences are LGHDT and YNNKEL (reference sequence). CDR3 sequence reads: CASSLRDGYEQYF. CDR3 coding DNA: TGTGCCAGCAGCCTAAGGGACGGGTACGAGCAGTACTTC.

The chain joins TRBV24-1 to TRBJ2-2; a weak D match, TRBD1 (5 bases). The length of the CDR3 is 13 residues. The V gene's germline CDR1 is KGHDR and CDR2 SFDVKD. V shed 9 bases and J shed 6 bases, with 13 bases lying between them. The CDR3, as DNA: TGTGCCACCGGATGGAACAGGCCCGGGGAGCTGTTTTTT. Residues: CATGWNRPGELFF.

Ten or more counts support this clone. This rearrangement joins TRBV19 to TRBJ1-1; perhaps TRBD1 as D (5 bases). The CDR3 length is 13 residues. From germline, CDR1 is LNHDA and CDR2 SQIVND (reference sequence). V was cut by 6 bases and J by 4 bases, with 12 bases left in between. CDR3 sequence: CASSYGRGTEAFF. In DNA, the CDR3 is TGTGCCAGTAGCTACGGAAGGGGCACTGAAGCTTTCTTT.

This clone was seen ten or more times. The CDR3 sequence: CASSWGTRNTIYF. As DNA, the CDR3 is TGTGCCAGCAGTTGGGGGACGCGAAACACCATATATTTT. The J gene is TRBJ1-3, the V gene TRBV28; tentatively, D is TRBD1 (5 bases). Germline CDR1 is MDHEN and CDR2 is SYDVKM. The CDR3 runs 13 residues. Trimming took off 4 bases at V and 5 bases at J, with 9 bases between the two ends.

This clone has ten or more counts. The chain's CDR3 is CASSVGNTGELFF. The CDR3 DNA follows: TGTGCCAGCAGCGTAGGTAACACCGGGGAGCTGTTTTTT. This chain connects TRBV9 to TRBJ2-2; D gene ambiguous. V was cut by 0 bases and J by 2 bases, with 2 bases left in between. The CDR3 loop spans 13 amino acids. CDR1 and CDR2 from the germline V gene are SGDLS and YYNGEE.

For this clone: The junction departs from germline at one end; a sequencing error may be responsible. This chain uses TRBV28 with TRBJ1-1; unclear D gene. Per the germline V gene, CDR1 is MDHEN and CDR2 is SYDVKM. This CDR3 region has 14 residues. The CDR3 nucleotides are TGTACCAGCAGTTTGACACAGAATAACACTGAAGCTTTCTTT. Encoded protein: CTSSLTQNNTEAFF.

This clone has only a few counts. The chain has TRBV28 and TRBJ2-5; 10 nucleotides line up with TRBD2. J gave up 3 bases and V 6 bases, and 13 bases lay outside the gene matches. Germline lookup yields CDR1 MDHEN and CDR2 SYDVKM. This CDR3 has 17 amino acids. CDR3 sequence (DNA): TGTGCCAGCAGCCCCGCAGGGACTAGCGAGTACAAAGAGACCCAGTACTTC. Its protein is CASSPAGTSEYKETQYF.

This clone was counted at least ten times. This chain joins TRBV2 and TRBJ2-1, with D unclear. Per the germline V gene, CDR1 is SNHLY and CDR2 is FYNNEI. This CDR3 is 12 amino acids long. V lost 2 bases and J 7 bases, leaving 6 bases between the germline ends. CDR3 sequence reads: CASSERVNEQFF. CDR3 in DNA: TGTGCCAGCAGTGAAAGGGTGAATGAGCAGTTCTTC.

This clone occurred many times. V is TRBV10-3 and J is TRBJ1-3, with TRBD1 as a possible D gene (5 bases). Germline assignment: CDR1 ENHRY and CDR2 SYGVKD. The CDR3 runs to 12 residues. V shed 9 bases and J shed 5 bases, with 11 bases lying between them. This CDR3 is CAINGDRNTIYF. The CDR3 DNA reads TGTGCCATAAACGGGGACCGAAACACCATATATTTT.

A word on this clone: The junction departs from germline at one end; a sequencing error may be responsible. The chain recombines TRBV2 with TRBJ1-2; no clear D. Germline loops: CDR1 SNHLY, CDR2 FYNNEI. This CDR3 has 13 amino acids. CDR3 nucleotides: TGTGCCAGCAGTGAAGCGGGCCTTAATGGGTACACCTTC. It encodes CASSEAGLNGYTF.

This clone was counted at least ten times. The CDR3 is CASSLAGLTDTQYF. The CDR3 region has the DNA TGTGCCAGCAGTCTAGCGGGCCTCACAGATACGCAGTATTTT. The chain combines TRBV6-1 with TRBJ2-3, with 8 bases identical to TRBD2. Trimming cost V 5 bases and J 2 bases; bases outside gene matches: 3. This CDR3 is 14 amino acids long. The germline CDR1 and CDR2 sequences are MNHNS and SASEGT.

With regard to this clone: Possible read error: a much larger clone is one base away. Other DNA sequences in the sample encode the same CDR3. The chain is built from TRBV3-1 and TRBJ1-2; no clear D gene. The CDR3 has 14 amino acids. CDR1 and CDR2 (germline): LGHDT, YNNKEL (reference sequence). The CDR3: CASSQNMGNYGYTF. In DNA form, the CDR3 reads TGTGCCAGTAGCCAGAACATGGGAAACTATGGCTACACCTTC.